A selection of T cell receptor beta chains follows, all from one sample in a study of blood T cell repertoires in COVID-19. The table came from immunoSEQ multiplex PCR; TCRdb's copy has only in-frame clones and leaves some out. The sample comprises about 170,000 clones, 83% of which are singletons, and approximately 2% rests with the top ten. Sequencing input: peripheral blood. These receptor sequences come from a woman older than 75 with acute or convalescent COVID-19. Both conserved end residues are part of each CDR3. The D gene is left open where the match is weak. Part of the rows lack a size; the others show once, few, many or a class for expanded clones.

v_gene	d_gene	abundance	j_gene	CDR3aa	CDR3nt
TRBV7-2	-	-	TRBJ2-3	CASSLVQATDTQYF	TGTGCCAGCAGCTTAGTTCAGGCCACAGATACGCAGTATTTT
TRBV3-1/TRBV3-2	-	-	TRBJ2-2	CASSPLWNTGELFF	TGTGCCAGCAGCCCTCTCTGGAACACCGGGGAGCTGTTTTTT
TRBV2	-	few	TRBJ1-5	CASSQDSSNQPQHF	TGTGCCAGCAGTCAAGACAGCAGCAATCAGCCCCAGCATTTT
TRBV19	-	-	TRBJ1-1	CASRPGIGAEAFF	TGTGCCAGTAGGCCGGGGATCGGAGCTGAAGCTTTCTTT
TRBV29-1	TRBD1	once	TRBJ1-2	CSVEEGQGVGGYTF	TGCAGCGTTGAAGAGGGACAGGGGGTAGGGGGCTACACCTTC
TRBV30	-	-	TRBJ1-1	CAWSAGGQGPSEAFF	TGTGCCTGGAGTGCGGGGGGGCAGGGACCCTCTGAAGCTTTCTTT
TRBV5-1	TRBD2	-	TRBJ2-1	CASSGWTSGGYNEQFF	TGCGCCAGCAGCGGATGGACTAGCGGGGGCTACAATGAGCAGTTCTTC
TRBV6-1	-	-	TRBJ1-5	CASSEKGGGGNQPQHF	TGTGCCAGCAGTGAGAAGGGGGGGGGCGGCAATCAGCCCCAGCATTTT
TRBV7-8	-	-	TRBJ1-6	CASSLQASPISPLHF	TGTGCCAGCAGCTTACAGGCCTCTCCTATATCACCCCTCCACTTT
TRBV28	-	-	TRBJ1-5	CASILTGGGAQPQHF	TGTGCCAGCATCCTGACGGGTGGGGGGGCTCAGCCCCAGCATTTT
TRBV20-1	-	-	TRBJ1-2	CSASKIIAGSDGYTF	TGCAGTGCTAGTAAGATCATCGCAGGGTCGGATGGCTACACCTTC
TRBV9	TRBD2	-	TRBJ2-7	CASSVGLAGSSYEQYF	TGTGCCAGCAGCGTTGGACTAGCGGGGAGCTCCTACGAGCAGTACTTC
TRBV3-1/TRBV3-2	-	-	TRBJ2-6	CASSQGTGANVLTF	TGTGCCAGCAGCCAAGGAACAGGGGCCAACGTCCTGACTTTC
TRBV7-2	TRBD2	-	TRBJ2-5	CASSRGDMVTETQYF	TGTGCCAGCAGCCGGGGGGATATGGTAACGGAGACCCAGTACTTC
TRBV30	TRBD1	-	TRBJ2-2	CAWSMTGSTGELFF	TGTGCCTGGAGCATGACAGGGAGCACCGGGGAGCTGTTTTTT
TRBV9	TRBD1	-	TRBJ2-1	CASSAEGTVGSYNEQFF	TGTGCCAGCAGCGCCGAGGGGACAGTAGGCTCCTACAATGAGCAGTTCTTC
TRBV12-3/TRBV12-4	-	-	TRBJ1-1	CASSPEVGFKAFF	TGTGCCAGCAGCCCCGAGGTTGGCTTTAAAGCTTTCTTT
TRBV3-1/TRBV3-2	TRBD2	-	TRBJ2-5	CVVGRLQETQYF	TGTGTGGTCGGGAGGTTACAAGAGACCCAGTACTTC
TRBV7-2	TRBD2	-	TRBJ2-1	CASSLASWGLAGWNEQFF	TGTGCCAGCAGCTTAGCGTCCTGGGGACTAGCGGGATGGAATGAGCAGTTCTTC
TRBV5-4	TRBD1	once	TRBJ2-3	CASSRTDRGWADTQYF	TGTGCCAGCAGCAGAACGGACAGGGGATGGGCAGATACGCAGTATTTT
TRBV5-4	-	-	TRBJ2-7	CASSSNRDSDEQYF	TGTGCCAGCAGCTCGAACAGGGATTCAGACGAGCAGTACTTC
TRBV19	TRBD1	-	TRBJ1-5	CASTQGASQPQHF	TGTGCCAGTACACAGGGGGCTAGTCAGCCCCAGCATTTT
TRBV9	-	few	TRBJ2-1	CASSVGLHNEQFF	TGTGCCAGCAGCGTAGGACTGCACAATGAGCAGTTCTTC
TRBV5-1	-	-	TRBJ2-3	CASSLSQGWADTQYF	TGCGCCAGCAGCTTATCGCAGGGTTGGGCAGATACGCAGTATTTT
TRBV7-3	TRBD2	-	TRBJ2-7	CASSQSGGYEQYF	TGTGCCAGCAGCCAGTCGGGGGGCTACGAGCAGTACTTC
TRBV12-3/TRBV12-4	-	-	TRBJ2-5	CASSEDQETQYF	TGTGCCAGCAGTGAGGATCAGGAGACCCAGTACTTC
TRBV30	TRBD2	-	TRBJ2-7	CAWSGGILDSGSQEQYF	TGTGCCTGGAGTGGCGGCATCTTGGATAGCGGGAGTCAAGAGCAGTACTTC
TRBV7-9	TRBD1	-	TRBJ1-3	CASSLGQGSGNTIYF	TGTGCCAGCAGCTTAGGACAGGGGTCTGGAAACACCATATATTTT
TRBV11-3	TRBD2	few	TRBJ2-1	CASSASGRGRSYNEQFF	TGTGCCAGCAGCGCTAGCGGGAGGGGTCGGTCCTACAATGAGCAGTTCTTC
TRBV4-2	-	-	TRBJ1-2	CASSQVSRDYGYTF	TGTGCCAGCAGCCAAGTTTCCAGGGACTATGGCTACACCTTC
TRBV10-3	TRBD1	-	TRBJ2-7	CAIRPGTEAYEQYF	TGTGCCATCAGGCCGGGGACAGAAGCTTACGAGCAGTACTTC
TRBV25-1	TRBD1	-	TRBJ2-2	CASSGTGGTGELFF	TGTGCCAGCAGTGGCACAGGGGGAACCGGGGAGCTGTTTTTT
TRBV7-2	TRBD1	-	TRBJ1-3	CASGTGHSSGNTIYF	TGTGCCAGCGGGACAGGACACTCCTCTGGAAACACCATATATTTT
TRBV3-1/TRBV3-2	TRBD2	-	TRBJ2-1	CASSQDCPGLAGGGSYNEQFF	TGTGCCAGCAGCCAAGACTGTCCGGGACTAGCGGGGGGAGGGTCCTACAATGAGCAGTTCTTC
TRBV6-2/TRBV6-3	-	-	TRBJ1-2	CASSYGARYTF	TGTGCCAGCAGTTACGGGGCCCGCTACACCTTC
TRBV19	-	few	TRBJ2-7	CARPTYEQYF	TGTGCCAGGCCGACATACGAGCAGTACTTC
TRBV2	TRBD2	-	TRBJ2-3	CASRMAGGIGTDTQYF	TGTGCCAGCAGAATGGCGGGGGGGATAGGAACAGATACGCAGTATTTT
TRBV11-2	TRBD2	-	TRBJ2-3	CASSSVGTNPSTDTQYF	TGTGCCAGCAGCTCCGTTGGGACTAACCCTAGCACAGATACGCAGTATTTT
TRBV5-1	TRBD1	-	TRBJ1-1	CASSQGEGMLAEAFF	TGCGCCAGCAGCCAGGGGGAAGGGATGTTGGCTGAAGCTTTCTTT
TRBV7-2	TRBD2	-	TRBJ2-3	CASRRPGLALTDTQYF	TGTGCCAGCAGGCGGCCGGGACTAGCGTTGACAGATACGCAGTATTTT
TRBV9	-	-	TRBJ1-6	CASSALDNSPLHF	TGTGCCAGCAGCGCCCTAGATAATTCACCCCTCCACTTT
TRBV5-4	TRBD1	-	TRBJ1-2	CASSLEQGRGGYTF	TGTGCCAGCAGCCTCGAACAGGGGAGAGGTGGCTACACCTTC